The present entry profiles one TCR beta chain with its context. This clonotype was seen a few times. Which antigen it targets is not known. Sequence at one end of the junction differs from germline and may be a read error. The donors were roughly 40 Caucasian individuals from Russia, aged 6 to 90 years, who were systemically healthy. Each donor gave roughly 9.5 milliliters of peripheral blood, collected into EDTA-treated Vacutainer tubes. Ficoll-Paque density-gradient centrifugation was used to isolate PBMCs, with at least 7 million per sample. Total RNA was extracted from PBMCs with Trizol reagent, with at least 6 micrograms obtained per sample. For every donor, an aliquot of PBMCs went through flow cytometry to measure the percentages of naive CD45RAhigh/CD27high T cells. The record originates from a study of blood T cells in healthy people across ages (dated by TCRdb to about 2015). In the study overall: In model experiments, roughly one uniquely barcoded TCR beta cDNA molecule per two T cells was captured by template switching. To track age-related changes in TCR beta repertoire diversity, the study relied on deep sequencing normalized with unique cDNA molecular identifiers. Four age groups were formed from the donors: young (average about 16 years), middle-aged (more than 35), aged (around 62) and long-lived (roughly 88). The study analyzed two additional independent replicas of 1 million unique cDNA reads from the same blood draw for two donors, one aged 18 to 29 and one aged 80 or older. General conclusions and limits of the study: Because the CMV infection status of the donors was unknown, age-related changes in expanded clonotypes may potentially have been confounded. Observed TCR beta diversity per million T cells fell roughly linearly with age, and a significant reduction was already apparent by age around 40. Estimates of total diversity based on one million sequenced T cells were regarded as lower bounds and as underestimates. Compared with the aged group, the long-lived group had more naive CD4+ T cells, fewer expanded clones and increased TCR diversity, a pattern suggesting age selection. There was a strong correlation between observed TCR beta diversity and the percentage of naive T cells measured by flow cytometry. Conclusive comparison of naive and antigen-experienced compartments was prevented by the profiling of bulk unsorted PBMCs.

Measured from the cysteine to the phenylalanine, the CDR3 is 16 residues long. Only the CDR3 DNA stays, 48 bases, in frame from base 1. Based on the germline V gene, the CDR1 and CDR2 sequences are SGHVS and FNYEAQ. Receptor amplification or capture employed 5' RACE. For sequencing, an Illumina HiSeq 2500 was employed. A second PCR of 7 to 11 cycles was performed with a sample-barcoded 5' primer and a J-beta primer mix. A unique molecular identifier was introduced onto each TCR beta cDNA molecule by a template-switch 5' adaptor carrying 12 random nucleotides. At least 2.5 million CDR3-containing paired-end reads were obtained from each sample. First-strand cDNA synthesis was performed from all RNA using the Mint cDNA synthesis kit, with priming by a TRBC-specific oligonucleotide. Following uracil-DNA glycosylase treatment, all cDNA underwent a first 18-cycle PCR with the universal primers M1SS and BC2_uni_R. As for how the authors treated the data: Normalization of each sample was performed by random selection of 1 million high-quality reads, each carrying a distinct molecular identifier. Instead of being binned into consensus sequences, reads that shared molecular identifiers were thrown out. MiTCR, set to a Q25 quality threshold and the strictest error-elimination algorithm, was used for CDR3 identification, clonotype clustering and error correction. Lower-bound total TCR beta diversity was estimated with a nonparametric unseen species model using Euler transformation. TCRdb took the public reads, trimmed them with fastp at Q25, ran MiXCR for clone calling and kept in-frame beta chains. Identical CDR3 protein sequences are pooled into one entry, listed with their most common genes and DNA. For this entry, the V and J calls and clone size follow TCRdb and not the study's own pipeline. The sample has more than 1,000,000 distinct CDR3 sequences on record, 25% of them singletons. The ten largest clones represent approximately 0.75% of the sample.

The data were also submitted as part of a second study, on T cells of mothers and their children. As that second study puts it: Nine systemically healthy Caucasian individuals served as donors, namely three mothers together with their six children. cDNA synthesis consumed the entire amount of extracted RNA, loaded at approximately 1.6 ug RNA in each 15 ul reaction. In the second PCR, the M1S primer introduced both the sample barcodes and 2-4 random nucleotides. More than 8 million TCR beta CDR3 reads were obtained from each mother, and millions of reads were obtained from each child. Thymic selection shapes the output of TCR recombination in a similar way in related and unrelated pairs, and inherited differences have a minor effect. Normalized repertoire overlap was always found to be slightly, but never significantly, higher in related mother-child pairs than in unrelated mother-child pairs. With a sensitivity of approximately 92 clones per million clonotypes, no persistent microchimeric T cell clones were detected. In the study, deep NGS was used to compare the TCR beta repertoires of mothers and children, and features distinguishing related mother-child pairs from unrelated individuals were sought. The mean age was roughly 44 +/- 4 years for the mothers and approximately 11 +/- 4 years for the children. After adapter ligation was performed with NEBNext reagents, the libraries were sequenced on an Illumina HiSeq 2000 with 100+100 nt paired-end reads. To prevent cross-contamination, the mother and child libraries were prepared a month apart and were sequenced in separate runs. Between about 500,000 and 2,100,000 distinct TCR beta clonotypes were identified per donor. Naive TCR beta clonotypes were estimated from low-frequency clonotypes matched to each donor's FACS-determined naive share, without sorting.

The sequenced material came from blood. The clonotype comes from a girl aged 2 to 9 in good health. The chain couples TRBV7-6 to TRBJ2-5; the D segment might be TRBD1 or TRBD2, since each matches 6 bases. The DNA sequence is as follows: TGTGCTAGCAGCTTGACAGGAGGGCCGCTCCTCGAGACCCAGTACTTC. This yields the protein CASSLTGGPLLETQYF. With the portions outside the CDR3 filled from the reference TRBV7-6 and TRBJ2-5 genes, the complete variable region becomes GAGVSQSPRYKVTKRGQDVALRCDPISGHVSLYWYRQALGQGPEFLTYFNYEAQQDKSGLPNDRFSAERPEGSISTLTIQRTEQRDSAMYRCASSLTGGPLLETQYFGPGTRLLVL.